This T cell receptor (beta chain) emerged from a study of blood T cells in healthy people across ages. Study-wide results and limits: Diversity estimates from one million T cells were considered underestimates. A roughly linear age-dependent decrease characterized TCR beta diversity per million T cells. CMV infection status of these donors was not known.

CDR3 length: 15 residues. V shed 6 bases, J shed 3 bases, and the junction held 5 bases outside the gene matches. Looked up from germline, CDR1 is ENHRY and CDR2 is SYGVKD. The authors ran a second PCR of roughly 6 to 12 cycles using a sample-barcoded 5' primer and a J-beta primer mix. Each sample provided no less than 3 million CDR3-containing paired-end reads. TCRdb used MiXCR to reprocess the 5' RACE reads, holding one entry per CDR3 protein. The sample shows some 1.1 million distinct CDR3 sequences, around two fifths of them seen only once. This clonotype was observed a few times. Its target is unknown.

The rearrangement joins TRBV10-3 to TRBJ2-3; TRBD2 matches 11 bases. This sequence was found in a man between 18 and 35 years old in good health. Sample: blood. DNA of the CDR3: TGTGCCATCAGGAAGCTAGCGGGGGGAACAGATACGCAGTATTTT. Protein sequence: CAIRKLAGGTDTQYF.